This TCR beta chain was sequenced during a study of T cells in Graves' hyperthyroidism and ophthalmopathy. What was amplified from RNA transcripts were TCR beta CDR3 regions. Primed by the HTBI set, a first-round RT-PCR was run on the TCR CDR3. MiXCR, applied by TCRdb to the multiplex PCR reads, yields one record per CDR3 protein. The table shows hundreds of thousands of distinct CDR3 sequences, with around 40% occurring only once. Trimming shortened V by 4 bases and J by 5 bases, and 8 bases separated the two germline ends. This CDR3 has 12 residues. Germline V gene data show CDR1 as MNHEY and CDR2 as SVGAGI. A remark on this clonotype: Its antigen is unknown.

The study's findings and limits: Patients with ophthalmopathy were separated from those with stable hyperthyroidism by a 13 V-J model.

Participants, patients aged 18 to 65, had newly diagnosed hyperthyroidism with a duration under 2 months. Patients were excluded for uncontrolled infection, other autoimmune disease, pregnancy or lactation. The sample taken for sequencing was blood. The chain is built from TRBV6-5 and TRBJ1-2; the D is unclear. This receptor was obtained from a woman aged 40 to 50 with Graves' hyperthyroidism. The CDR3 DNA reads TGTGCCAGCAGTTCCGCCCGGTATGGCTACACCTTC. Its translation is CASSSARYGYTF.